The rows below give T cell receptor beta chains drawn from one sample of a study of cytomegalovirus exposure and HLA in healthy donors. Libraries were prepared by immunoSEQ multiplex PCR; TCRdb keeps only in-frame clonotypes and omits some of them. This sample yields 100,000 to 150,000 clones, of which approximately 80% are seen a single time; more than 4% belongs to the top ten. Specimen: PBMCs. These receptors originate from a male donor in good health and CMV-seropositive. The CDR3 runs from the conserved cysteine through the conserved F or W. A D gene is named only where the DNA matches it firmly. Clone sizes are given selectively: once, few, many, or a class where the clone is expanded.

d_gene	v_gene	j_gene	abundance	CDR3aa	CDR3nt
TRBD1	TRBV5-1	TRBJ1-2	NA	CASSAKGQGLGYTF	TGCGCCAGCTCCGCCAAGGGACAGGGACTCGGCTACACCTTC
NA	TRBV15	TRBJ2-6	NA	CATSRGTDPGANVLTF	TGTGCCACCAGCAGGGGGACTGACCCTGGGGCCAACGTCCTGACTTTC
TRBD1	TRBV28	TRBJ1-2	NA	CASSLPGGAYGYTF	TGTGCCAGCAGTTTACCAGGGGGCGCCTATGGCTACACCTTC
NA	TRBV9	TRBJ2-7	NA	CASSVAQGSWNEQYF	TGTGCCAGCAGCGTAGCTCAGGGATCCTGGAACGAGCAGTACTTC
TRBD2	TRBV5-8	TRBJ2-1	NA	CASSLLGERDYNEQFF	TGTGCCAGCAGCTTGCTTGGGGAGCGGGATTACAATGAGCAGTTCTTC
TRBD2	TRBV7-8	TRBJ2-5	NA	CASSPRRAGDGETQYF	TGTGCCAGCAGCCCCCGCCGAGCGGGAGATGGAGAGACCCAGTACTTC
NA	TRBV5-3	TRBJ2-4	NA	CALRAKNIQYF	TGTGCCTTGAGAGCCAAAAACATTCAGTACTTC
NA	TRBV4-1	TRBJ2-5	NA	CASSQVRGETQYF	TGCGCCAGCAGCCAGGTTCGCGGAGAGACCCAGTACTTC
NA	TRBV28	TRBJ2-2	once	CASTLPITGELFF	TGTGCCAGCACCCTACCAATAACCGGGGAGCTGTTTTTT
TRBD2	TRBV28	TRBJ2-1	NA	CASSHLWGLAGGNEQFF	TGTGCCAGCAGCCACTTATGGGGACTAGCGGGAGGGAATGAGCAGTTCTTC
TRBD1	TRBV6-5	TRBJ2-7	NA	CASKGQEFSYEQYF	TGTGCCAGCAAAGGACAGGAGTTTTCCTACGAGCAGTACTTC
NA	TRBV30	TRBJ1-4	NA	CAWSRGGASEKLFF	TGTGCCTGGAGTAGAGGAGGAGCATCCGAAAAACTGTTTTTT
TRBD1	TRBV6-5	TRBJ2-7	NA	CASSRQGGSYEQYF	TGTGCCAGCAGTCGACAGGGTGGGTCCTACGAGCAGTACTTC
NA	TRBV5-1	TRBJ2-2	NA	CASSLAGNTGELFF	TGCGCCAGCAGCTTGGCAGGGAACACCGGGGAGCTGTTTTTT
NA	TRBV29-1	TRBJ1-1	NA	CSVTGTVKTEAFF	TGCAGCGTAACCGGGACTGTAAAGACTGAAGCTTTCTTT
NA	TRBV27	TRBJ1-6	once	CASSLSAVSPLHF	TGTGCCAGCAGTTTATCAGCCGTTTCACCCCTCCACTTT
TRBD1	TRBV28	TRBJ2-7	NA	CASSPSGQPHHEQYF	TGTGCCAGCAGTCCCTCGGGACAGCCCCACCACGAGCAGTACTTC
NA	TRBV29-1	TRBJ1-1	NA	CSVRTGYAFF	TGCAGCGTTCGAACAGGGTACGCTTTCTTT
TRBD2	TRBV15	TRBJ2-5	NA	CATSRGSSSGGGTQYF	TGTGCCACCAGCAGGGGGTCTAGTAGCGGGGGGGGGACCCAGTACTTC
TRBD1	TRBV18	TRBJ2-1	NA	CASSLTGGWQFF	TGTGCCAGCTCACTGACAGGGGGTTGGCAGTTCTTC
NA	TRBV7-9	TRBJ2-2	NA	CASSTTTGLPGGELFF	TGTGCCAGCAGCACGACTACAGGGTTGCCAGGCGGGGAGCTGTTTTTT
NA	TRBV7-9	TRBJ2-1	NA	CASSSGSFDLTGYNEQFF	TGTGCCAGCAGCTCCGGGTCCTTCGACCTGACGGGGTACAATGAGCAGTTCTTC
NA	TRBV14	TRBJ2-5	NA	CASSLEETQYF	TGTGCCAGCAGCCTCGAAGAGACCCAGTACTTC
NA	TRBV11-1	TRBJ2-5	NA	CASSFPSSASWETQYF	TGTGCCAGCAGCTTCCCCTCCTCAGCGAGCTGGGAGACCCAGTACTTC
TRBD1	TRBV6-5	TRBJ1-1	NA	CASSSIQGAAFF	TGTGCCAGCAGTTCCATACAGGGGGCGGCTTTCTTT
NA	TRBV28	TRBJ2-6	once	CASSLASASGANVLTF	TGTGCCAGCAGTTTGGCTAGCGCCTCTGGGGCCAACGTCCTGACTTTC
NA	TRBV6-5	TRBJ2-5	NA	CASSYAGRETQYF	TGTGCCAGCAGTTACGCAGGGCGAGAGACCCAGTACTTC
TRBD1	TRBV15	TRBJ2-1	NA	CATSGQGLFGQIDEQFF	TGTGCCACCAGCGGACAGGGTCTTTTCGGGCAAATCGATGAGCAGTTCTTC
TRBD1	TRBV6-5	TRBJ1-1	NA	CASSTTGGTEAFF	TGTGCCAGCAGTACAACAGGGGGCACTGAAGCTTTCTTT
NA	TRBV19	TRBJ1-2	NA	CASSRRAGVYGYTF	TGTGCCAGTAGTCGAAGGGCAGGGGTCTATGGCTACACCTTC
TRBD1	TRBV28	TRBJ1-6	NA	CASREDRGNSPLHF	TGTGCCAGCAGAGAGGACAGGGGCAATTCACCCCTCCACTTT
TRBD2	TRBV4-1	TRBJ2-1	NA	CASSQERGGGAHNEQFF	TGCGCCAGCAGCCAAGAGAGGGGCGGGGGGGCCCACAATGAGCAGTTCTTC
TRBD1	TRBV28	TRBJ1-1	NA	CASSRQGGDTEAFF	TGTGCCAGCAGTAGGCAGGGGGGAGACACTGAAGCTTTCTTT
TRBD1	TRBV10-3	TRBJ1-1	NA	CAISSGTGRMNTEAFF	TGTGCCATCAGCTCTGGGACAGGTAGGATGAACACTGAAGCTTTCTTT
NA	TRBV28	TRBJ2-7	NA	CASSPPGHPSYEQYF	TGTGCCAGCAGTCCGCCGGGACATCCATCCTACGAGCAGTACTTC
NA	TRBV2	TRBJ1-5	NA	CASRRDANQPQHF	TGTGCCAGCAGGCGGGACGCCAATCAGCCCCAGCATTTT
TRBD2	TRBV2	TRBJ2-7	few	CASSGLADEQYF	TGTGCCAGCAGTGGGCTAGCGGACGAGCAGTACTTC
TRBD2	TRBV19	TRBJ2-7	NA	CASSTPGGRTYEQYF	TGTGCCAGTAGTACCCCGGGGGGGCGTACCTACGAGCAGTACTTC
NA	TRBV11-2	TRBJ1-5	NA	CASSIGLSNQPQHF	TGTGCCAGCAGCATTGGACTTAGCAATCAGCCCCAGCATTTT
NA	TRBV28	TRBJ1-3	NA	CASDSTGAGNTIYF	TGTGCCAGCGATTCCACGGGGGCTGGAAACACCATATATTTT
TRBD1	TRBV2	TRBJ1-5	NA	CATQPVTGENQPQHF	TGTGCCACCCAGCCCGTGACAGGGGAAAATCAGCCCCAGCATTTT
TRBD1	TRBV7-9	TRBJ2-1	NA	CASSLGVRDRAPYNEQFF	TGTGCCAGCAGCTTAGGGGTGCGAGACAGGGCCCCCTACAATGAGCAGTTCTTC
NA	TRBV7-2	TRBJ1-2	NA	CASSLALQGYGYTF	TGTGCCAGCAGCTTAGCGCTCCAGGGCTATGGCTACACCTTC
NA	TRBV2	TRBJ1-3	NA	CASIGRRGRGNTIYF	TGTGCCAGCATTGGTCGGAGGGGCCGTGGAAACACCATATATTTT
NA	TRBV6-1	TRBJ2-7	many	CASSEPGGSPLEQYF	TGTGCCAGCAGTGAACCCGGGGGTAGCCCCCTGGAGCAGTACTTC
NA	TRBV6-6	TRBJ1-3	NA	CASRIEGENTIYF	TGTGCCAGCAGGATTGAAGGGGAAAACACCATATATTTT
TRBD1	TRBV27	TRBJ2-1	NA	CASSPDRGAYNEQFF	TGTGCCAGCAGCCCTGACAGGGGTGCCTACAATGAGCAGTTCTTC
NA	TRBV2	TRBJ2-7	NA	CASSEESGLYEQYF	TGTGCCAGCAGTGAAGAGTCTGGGCTCTACGAGCAGTACTTC
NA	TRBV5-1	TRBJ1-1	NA	CASSLRTQETEAFF	TGCGCCAGCAGCTTGCGCACACAGGAAACTGAAGCTTTCTTT
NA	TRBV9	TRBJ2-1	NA	CASSSTSGIPSSEQFF	TGTGCCAGCAGCTCGACCTCCGGGATTCCCTCAAGTGAGCAGTTCTTC
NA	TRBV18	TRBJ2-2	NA	CASSPTPDRKTGELFF	TGTGCCAGCTCACCAACCCCAGACAGAAAAACCGGGGAGCTGTTTTTT
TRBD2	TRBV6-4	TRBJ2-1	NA	CASRLAGNSYNEQFF	TGTGCCAGCAGACTAGCGGGAAACTCCTACAATGAGCAGTTCTTC
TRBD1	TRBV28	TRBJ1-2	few	CASSPPGGGAGYGYTF	TGTGCCAGCAGTCCCCCGGGAGGGGGCGCAGGCTATGGCTACACCTTC
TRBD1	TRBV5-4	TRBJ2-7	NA	CASSLSGQDSYEQYF	TGTGCCAGCAGCTTGTCCGGACAGGACTCCTACGAGCAGTACTTC
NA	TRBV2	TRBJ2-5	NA	CASSKRTTQETQYF	TGTGCCAGCAGTAAACGGACTACGCAAGAGACCCAGTACTTC